The TCR beta chain under discussion was sequenced for a study of blood T cells in healthy people across ages. Next came a second PCR, run for roughly 7 to 12 cycles, which used a sample-barcoded 5' primer along with a J-beta primer mix. TCRdb re-called the 5' RACE reads through MiXCR, storing one row per CDR3 protein. The table lists some 730,000 distinct CDR3 sequences, 22% of them singletons. The study's findings and limits: Significant beta diversity loss was already apparent by age approximately 38, declining roughly linearly.

CDR1 is SQVTM and CDR2 is ANQGSEA in the germline V gene. The CDR3 runs 14 residues. V was clipped by 2 bases and J by 4 bases; unmatched bases: 7. Points on this clonotype: Its antigen is still unknown.

Source material: blood. The rearrangement uses TRBV29-1 and TRBJ1-2; 7 bases are a match to TRBD1. This clonotype was obtained from a man in his sixties or seventies in good health. CDR3 sequence (DNA): TGCAGCGTTGAAATGTCGGACAGGTTCTATGGCTACACCTTC. Translation gives CSVEMSDRFYGYTF.